This T cell receptor beta chain was sequenced in a study of molecular identifiers for immune sequencing clone quantification (dated by TCRdb to the late 2010s). Regarding the complete study: For a replicate experiment, RNA from approximately 20,000 or 100,000 naive CD8 T cells was divided into five aliquots, and four of the five aliquots were sequenced. This methods study used CD8 T cells to benchmark TCR RNA copy counting and molecular-identifier clustering-based TCR repertoire sequencing (MIDCIRS).

This clonotype was counted ten times or more. Its antigen has not been determined. No much larger clone is present one base from it, and per-base qualities are unavailable. The germline V gene (reference sequence) specifies MNHEY as CDR1 and SMNVEV as CDR2. The germline V and J ends show losses of 10 bases and 10 bases respectively, and no gene match explains 19 bases of the junction. Taken from cysteine to phenylalanine, the CDR3 has 15 residues. Only the CDR3 region is kept as DNA, spanning 45 bases read in frame from base 1. Libraries came from PCR. Sequencing used a NextSeq 500. Bulk TCR libraries were made following a previously described method, with the TCR primers given in Table S5. Total RNA was purified with the Qiagen AllPrep DNA/RNA kit. Reads from multiple sequencing runs of the same library were pooled before analysis. The original methods were these. Only reads with exact TCR constant sequence were kept, trimmed to 150 nt, and grouped by their 12-nt molecular barcodes. Reads within each barcode group were sub-clustered using a 15% Levenshtein threshold, and quality-weighted consensus sequences were constructed for each RNA molecule. Non-functional sequences were filtered out, along with any lower-count sequence sitting one edit away from another sequence. Based on fitting two negative binomial distributions, any barcode sub-cluster with under 20% of the maximum read count was discarded. Starting from the raw public reads, TCRdb applied fastp trimming at Q25, assembled clones with MiXCR and retained in-frame beta chains. Rows with one shared CDR3 protein collapse into an entry with the most common genes and DNA. TCRdb's processing, not the authors', yielded these V and J calls. The sample data list some 91,000 distinct CDR3 sequences, and more than 20% of these were observed just once. 0.85% to 1% of the sample lies in the top ten.

Libraries of naive CD8 T cells were built from anywhere between about 20,000 and 1,000,000 sorted cells, with 10%, 30% or 50% of the purified RNA used. Naive CD8 T cells were FACS-sorted as CD8+CD4-CCR7+CD45RA+ on a BD FACSAria II into RLT Plus buffer. Detection sensitivity was tested by spiking Jurkat RNA equal to about eleven TCR copies' worth into samples containing roughly 17,000-1,100,000 naive CD8 T cells. CD8 T cells were enriched with RosetteSep CD8+ T Cell Enrichment Cocktail and Ficoll-Paque, followed by ACK red cell lysis. The full study reports these points: Without barcode sub-clustering, chimeric consensus sequences inflated TCR diversity; chimeras reached as high as 47%. A single cell's worth of spiked-in Jurkat TCR RNA was reported detectable even among 750,000 to 1,000,000 naive CD8 T cells. The sizes of highly expanded clones could end up underestimated when identical TCR molecules share a barcode. The naive libraries included spiked-in Jurkat TCR RNA (10 copies' worth), and this Jurkat TCR RNA is not part of the donor repertoire. In CMV-specific effector cells, clones with more than 20 RNA copies contained over 98% of molecules, whereas in naive cells such clones contained under 1% of molecules. Modeling estimated roughly 3.2 recovered TCR RNA copies per cell, compared with about 10 by digital PCR, which implies about 32% capture efficiency.

The specimen was naive CD8+ T cells from blood, with Jurkat cell RNA spiked in. The cell subset or site label for this specimen denotes: FACS-sorted CD8+CD4-CCR7+CD45RA+ naive T cells. This receptor chain uses TRBV27 and TRBJ2-3; 8 bases in between match TRBD1. The sequence came from a human donor in good health. Some libraries in this study had Jurkat cell RNA spiked in. The encoded CDR3 is CAITDRADEGTAQYF. The DNA reads TGTGCCATCACGGACAGGGCAGATGAGGGAACTGCGCAGTATTTT.